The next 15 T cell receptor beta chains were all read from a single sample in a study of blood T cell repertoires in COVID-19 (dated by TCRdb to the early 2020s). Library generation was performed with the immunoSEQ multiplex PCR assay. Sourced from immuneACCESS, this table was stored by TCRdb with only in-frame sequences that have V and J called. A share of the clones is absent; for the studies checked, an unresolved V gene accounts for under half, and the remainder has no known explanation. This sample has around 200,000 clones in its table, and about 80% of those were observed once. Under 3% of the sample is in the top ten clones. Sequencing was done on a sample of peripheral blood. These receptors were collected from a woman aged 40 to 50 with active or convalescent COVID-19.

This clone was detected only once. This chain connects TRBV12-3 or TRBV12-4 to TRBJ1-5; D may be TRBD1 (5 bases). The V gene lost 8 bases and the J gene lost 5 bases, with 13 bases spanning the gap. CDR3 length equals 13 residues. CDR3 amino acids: CASSRGGYQPQHF. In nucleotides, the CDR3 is TGTGCCAGCTCCCGCGGGGGATATCAGCCCCAGCATTTT.

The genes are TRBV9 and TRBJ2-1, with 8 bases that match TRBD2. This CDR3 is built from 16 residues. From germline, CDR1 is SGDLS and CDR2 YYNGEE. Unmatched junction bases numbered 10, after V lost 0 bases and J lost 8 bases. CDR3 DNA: TGTGCCAGCAGCGTAGCTGCTGGTGGACTAGCAGATGAGCAGTTCTTC. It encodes CASSVAAGGLADEQFF.

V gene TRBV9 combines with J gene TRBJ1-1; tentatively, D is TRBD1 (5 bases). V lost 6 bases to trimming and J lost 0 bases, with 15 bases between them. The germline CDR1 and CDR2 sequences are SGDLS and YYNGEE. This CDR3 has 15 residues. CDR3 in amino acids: CASKGGDGMNTEAFF. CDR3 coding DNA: TGTGCCAGCAAGGGAGGGGACGGAATGAACACTGAAGCTTTCTTT.

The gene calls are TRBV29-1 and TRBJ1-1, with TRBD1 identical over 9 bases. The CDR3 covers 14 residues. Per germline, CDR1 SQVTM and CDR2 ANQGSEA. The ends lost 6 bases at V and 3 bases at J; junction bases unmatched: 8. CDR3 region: CSVQRDRDYTEAFF. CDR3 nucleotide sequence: TGCAGCGTCCAACGGGACAGGGATTACACTGAAGCTTTCTTT.

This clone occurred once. DNA for the CDR3: TGTGCCAGCAGCCCAGAGGGGACAGGGCGGGAGCAGTACTTC. Translating it yields CASSPEGTGREQYF. This chain links TRBV7-6 with TRBJ2-7; 9 bases agree with TRBD1. Germline V gives CDR1 SGHVS, CDR2 FNYEAQ. The CDR3 runs to 14 residues. V gave up 5 bases and J gave up 7 bases; unmatched junction bases: 9.

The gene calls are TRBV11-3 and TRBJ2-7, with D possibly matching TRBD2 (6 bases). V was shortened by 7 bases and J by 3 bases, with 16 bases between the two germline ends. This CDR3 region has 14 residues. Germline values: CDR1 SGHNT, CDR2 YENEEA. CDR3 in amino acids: CASTPGLNNYEQYF. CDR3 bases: TGTGCCAGCACCCCGGGACTCAATAACTACGAGCAGTACTTC. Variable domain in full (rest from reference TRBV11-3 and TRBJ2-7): EAGVVQSPRYKIIEKKQPVAFWCNPISGHNTLYWYLQNLGQGPELLIRYENEEAVDDSQLPKDRFSAERLKGVDSTLKIQPAELGDSAVYLCASTPGLNNYEQYFGPGTRLTVT.

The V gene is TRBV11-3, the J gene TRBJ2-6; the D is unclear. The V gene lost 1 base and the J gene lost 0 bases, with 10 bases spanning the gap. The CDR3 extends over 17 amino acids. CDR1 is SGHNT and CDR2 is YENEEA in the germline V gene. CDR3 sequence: CASSLVEQNSGANVLTF. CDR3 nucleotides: TGTGCCAGCAGCTTAGTGGAGCAGAACTCTGGGGCCAACGTCCTGACTTTC.

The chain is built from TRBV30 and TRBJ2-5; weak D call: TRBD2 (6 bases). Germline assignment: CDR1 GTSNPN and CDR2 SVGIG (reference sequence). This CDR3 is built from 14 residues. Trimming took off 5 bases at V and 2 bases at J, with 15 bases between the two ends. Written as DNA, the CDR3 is TGTGCCTGGCATCACCACGGGGGTCAAGAGACCCAGTACTTC. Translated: CAWHHHGGQETQYF. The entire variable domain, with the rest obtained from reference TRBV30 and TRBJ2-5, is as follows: SQTIHQWPATLVQPVGSPLSLECTVEGTSNPNLYWYRQAAGRGLQLLFYSVGIGQISSEVPQNLSASRPQDRQFILSSKKLLLSDSGFYLCAWHHHGGQETQYFGPGTRLLVL.

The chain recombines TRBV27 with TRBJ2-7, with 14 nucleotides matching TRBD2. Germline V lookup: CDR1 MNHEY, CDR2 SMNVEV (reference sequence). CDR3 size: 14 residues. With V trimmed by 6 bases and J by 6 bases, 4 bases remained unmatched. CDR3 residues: CASSPGLAGAEQYF. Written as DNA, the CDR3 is TGTGCCAGCAGCCCGGGACTAGCGGGGGCCGAGCAGTACTTC.

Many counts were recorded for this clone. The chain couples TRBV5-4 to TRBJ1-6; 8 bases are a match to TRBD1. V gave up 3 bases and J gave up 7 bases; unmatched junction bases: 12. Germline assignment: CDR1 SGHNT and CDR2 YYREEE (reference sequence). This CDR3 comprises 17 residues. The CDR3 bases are TGTGCCAGCAGCTCGCCCACAGGGACAGGCCCCAATTCACCCCTCCACTTT. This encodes CASSSPTGTGPNSPLHF.

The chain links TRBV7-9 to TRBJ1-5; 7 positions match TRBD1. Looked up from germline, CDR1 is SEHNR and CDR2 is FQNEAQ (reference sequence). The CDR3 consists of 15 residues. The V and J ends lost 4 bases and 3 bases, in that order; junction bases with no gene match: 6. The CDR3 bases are TGTGCCAGCAGCTCTGACAGGGAAACCAATCAGCCCCAGCATTTT. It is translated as CASSSDRETNQPQHF.

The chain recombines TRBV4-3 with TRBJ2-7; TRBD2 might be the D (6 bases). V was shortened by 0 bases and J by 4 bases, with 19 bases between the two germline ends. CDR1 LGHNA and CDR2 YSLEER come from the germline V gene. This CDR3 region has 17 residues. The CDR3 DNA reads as TGCGCCAGCAGCCAAGACGGGCGTGGGACTGGACTTTACGAGCAGTACTTC. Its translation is CASSQDGRGTGLYEQYF.

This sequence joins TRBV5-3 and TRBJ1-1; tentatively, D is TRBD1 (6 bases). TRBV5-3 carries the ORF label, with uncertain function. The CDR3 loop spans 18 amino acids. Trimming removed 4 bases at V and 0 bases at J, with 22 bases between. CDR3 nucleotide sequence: TGTGCCAGAAGCCGAAAGACAGGTTCCCGTCTTATGAACACTGAAGCTTTCTTT. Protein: CARSRKTGSRLMNTEAFF.

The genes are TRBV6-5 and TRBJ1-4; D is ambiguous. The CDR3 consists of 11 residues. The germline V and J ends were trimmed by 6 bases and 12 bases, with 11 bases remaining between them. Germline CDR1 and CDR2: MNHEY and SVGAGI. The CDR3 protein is CASSPLQELFF. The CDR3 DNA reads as TGTGCCAGCAGCCCACTCCAAGAACTGTTTTTT.

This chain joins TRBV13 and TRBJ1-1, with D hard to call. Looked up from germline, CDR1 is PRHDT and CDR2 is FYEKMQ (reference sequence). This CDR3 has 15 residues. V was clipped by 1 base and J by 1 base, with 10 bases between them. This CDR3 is CASSLDGRANTEAFF. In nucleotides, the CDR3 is TGTGCCAGCAGCTTAGACGGTAGAGCGAACACTGAAGCTTTCTTT.